This T cell receptor (beta chain) comes out of a study of cytomegalovirus exposure and HLA in healthy donors. Study-wide points: Later analysis associated a missense DCLRE1C variant with TCR beta V- and J-gene trimming. Being productive about 87% or about 30% of the time was typical of most TCR beta V segments in an earlier analysis. Most CMV-associated TCR beta chains appeared HLA-restricted in a later analysis.

The study ran its PCR with 60 Vbeta and 13 Jbeta primers. Produced via immunoSEQ multiplex PCR; TCRdb's table is partial and in-frame only. The data show about 160,000 clones, with less than 85% seen just once and 3.5% to 5% held by the top ten. Trimming stripped 7 bases from V and 2 bases from J, with 15 bases between. This CDR3 contains 14 residues. The V gene's germline CDR1 is MNHEY and CDR2 SVGAGI. As concerns this clone: Its antigen remains unidentified.

The chain couples TRBV6-5 to TRBJ2-7, with a weak D call TRBD1 (6 bases). The sequencing input was PBMCs. The receptor comes from a man aged 35 to 55 in good health and CMV-seronegative. Written as DNA, the CDR3 is TGTGCCAGCAATCATCGGACAGCCGCCTACGAGCAGTACTTC. Encoded protein: CASNHRTAAYEQYF.